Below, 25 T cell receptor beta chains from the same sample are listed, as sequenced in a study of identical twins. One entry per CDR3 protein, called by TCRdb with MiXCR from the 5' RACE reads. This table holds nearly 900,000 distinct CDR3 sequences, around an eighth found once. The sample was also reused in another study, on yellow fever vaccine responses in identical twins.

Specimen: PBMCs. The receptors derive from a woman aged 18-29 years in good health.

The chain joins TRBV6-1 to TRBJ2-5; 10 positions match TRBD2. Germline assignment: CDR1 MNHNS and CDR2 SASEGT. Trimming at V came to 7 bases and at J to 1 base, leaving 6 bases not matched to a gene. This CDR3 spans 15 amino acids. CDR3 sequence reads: CASTVAGGPQETQYF. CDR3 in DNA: TGTGCCAGCACCGTAGCGGGGGGACCCCAAGAGACCCAGTACTTC.

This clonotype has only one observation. CDR3 residues: CASSPGDQTTEAFF. For the CDR3, the DNA is TGTGCCAGCTCACCCGGGGATCAGACGACTGAAGCTTTCTTT. The chain couples TRBV18 to TRBJ1-1; D unresolved. Trimming left V 3 bases short and J 5 bases short, with 13 bases between. The length of the CDR3 is 14 residues. CDR1 and CDR2 (germline): KGHSH, LQKENI.

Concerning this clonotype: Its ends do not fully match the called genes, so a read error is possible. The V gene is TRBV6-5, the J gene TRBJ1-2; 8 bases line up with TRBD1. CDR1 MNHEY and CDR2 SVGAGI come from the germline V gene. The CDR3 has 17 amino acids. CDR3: CASSYSGQATLVYGYTF. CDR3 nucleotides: TGCGCCAGCAGTTACTCGGGACAGGCGACCTTAGTCTATGGCTACACCTTC.

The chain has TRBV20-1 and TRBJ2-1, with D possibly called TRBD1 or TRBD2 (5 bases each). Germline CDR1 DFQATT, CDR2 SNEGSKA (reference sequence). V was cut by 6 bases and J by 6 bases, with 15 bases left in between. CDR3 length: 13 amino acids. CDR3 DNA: TGCAGTGCCCCTCTGGCCGGGACCAATGAGCAGTTCTTC. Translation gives CSAPLAGTNEQFF.

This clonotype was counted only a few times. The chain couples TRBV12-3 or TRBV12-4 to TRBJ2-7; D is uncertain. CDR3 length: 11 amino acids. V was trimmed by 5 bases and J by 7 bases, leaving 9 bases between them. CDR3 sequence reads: CASSTGFEQYV. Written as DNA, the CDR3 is TGTGCCAGCAGTACTGGGTTTGAGCAGTACGTC.

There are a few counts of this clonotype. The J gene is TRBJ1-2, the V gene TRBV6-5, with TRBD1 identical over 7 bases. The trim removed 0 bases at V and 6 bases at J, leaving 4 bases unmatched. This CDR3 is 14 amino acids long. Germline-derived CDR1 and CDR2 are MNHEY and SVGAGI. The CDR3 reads CASSYSDRPDGYTF. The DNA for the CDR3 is TGTGCCAGCAGTTACTCGGACAGGCCCGATGGCTACACCTTC.

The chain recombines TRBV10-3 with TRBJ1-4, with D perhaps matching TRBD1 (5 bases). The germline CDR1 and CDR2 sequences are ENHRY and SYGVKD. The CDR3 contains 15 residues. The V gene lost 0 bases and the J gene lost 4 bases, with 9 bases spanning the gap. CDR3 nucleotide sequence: TGTGCCATCAGTGAGTCCCGGGGGGTTAATGAAAAACTGTTTTTT. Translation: CAISESRGVNEKLFF.

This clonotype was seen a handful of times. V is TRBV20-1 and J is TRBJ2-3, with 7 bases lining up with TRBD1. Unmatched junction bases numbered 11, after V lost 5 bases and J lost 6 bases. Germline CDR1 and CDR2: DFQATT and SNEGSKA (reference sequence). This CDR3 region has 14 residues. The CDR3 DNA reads TGCAGTGCTCCCCGACAGGGCTCAGGGGATACGCAGTATTTT. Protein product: CSAPRQGSGDTQYF.

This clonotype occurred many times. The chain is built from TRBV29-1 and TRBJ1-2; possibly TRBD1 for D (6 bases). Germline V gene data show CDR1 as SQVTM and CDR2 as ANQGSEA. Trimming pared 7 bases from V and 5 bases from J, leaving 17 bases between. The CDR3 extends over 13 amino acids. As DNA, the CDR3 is TGCAGCGCCTTGACAGGATACCAATATGGCTACACCTTC. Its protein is CSALTGYQYGYTF.

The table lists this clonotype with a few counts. CDR3 coding DNA: TGCAGTGCTCTAACGACTAGCGCAGATACGCAGTATTTT. Its translation is CSALTTSADTQYF. J is TRBJ2-3 and V is TRBV20-1, with 8 bases fitting TRBD2. Per germline, CDR1 DFQATT and CDR2 SNEGSKA (reference sequence). V shed 5 bases and J 4 bases; nucleotides not matched to a gene: 5. The CDR3 totals 13 residues.

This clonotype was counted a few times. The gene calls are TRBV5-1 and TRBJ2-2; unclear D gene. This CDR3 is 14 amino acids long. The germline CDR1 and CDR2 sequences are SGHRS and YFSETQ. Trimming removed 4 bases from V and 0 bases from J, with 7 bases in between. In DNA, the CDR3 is TGCGCCAGCAGCGCGGCTGCGAACACCGGGGAGCTGTTTTTT. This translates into CASSAAANTGELFF.

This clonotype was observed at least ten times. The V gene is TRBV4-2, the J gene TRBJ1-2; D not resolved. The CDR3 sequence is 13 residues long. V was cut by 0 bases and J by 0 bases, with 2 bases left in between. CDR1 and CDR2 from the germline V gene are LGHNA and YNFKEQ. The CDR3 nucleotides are TGTGCCAGCAGCCAAGATGCTAACTATGGCTACACCTTC. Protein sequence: CASSQDANYGYTF.

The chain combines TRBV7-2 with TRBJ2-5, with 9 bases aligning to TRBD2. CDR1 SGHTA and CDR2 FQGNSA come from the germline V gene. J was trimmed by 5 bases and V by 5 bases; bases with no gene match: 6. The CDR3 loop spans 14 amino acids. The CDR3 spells CASSPGLATETQYF. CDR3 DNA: TGTGCCAGCAGCCCTGGACTAGCGACCGAGACCCAGTACTTC.

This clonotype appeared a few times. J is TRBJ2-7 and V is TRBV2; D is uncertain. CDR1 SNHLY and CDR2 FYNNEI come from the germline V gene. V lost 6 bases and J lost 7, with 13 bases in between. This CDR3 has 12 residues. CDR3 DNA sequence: TGTGCCAGCAGCGCATTTAGTCAGGAGCAGTACTTC. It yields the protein CASSAFSQEQYF.

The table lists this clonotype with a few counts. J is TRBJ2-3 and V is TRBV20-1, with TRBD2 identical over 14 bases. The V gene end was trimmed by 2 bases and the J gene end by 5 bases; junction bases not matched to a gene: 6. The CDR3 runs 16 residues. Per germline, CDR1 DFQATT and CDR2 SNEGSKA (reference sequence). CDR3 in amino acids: CSARRTSGGPGDTQYF. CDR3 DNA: TGCAGTGCTAGACGGACTAGCGGGGGGCCAGGAGATACGCAGTATTTT.

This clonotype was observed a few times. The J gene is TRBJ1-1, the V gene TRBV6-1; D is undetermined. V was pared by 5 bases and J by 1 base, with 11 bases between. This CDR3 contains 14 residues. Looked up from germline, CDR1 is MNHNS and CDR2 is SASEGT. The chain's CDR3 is CASSIMTENTEAFF. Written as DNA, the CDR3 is TGTGCCAGCAGTATTATGACTGAGAACACTGAAGCTTTCTTT.

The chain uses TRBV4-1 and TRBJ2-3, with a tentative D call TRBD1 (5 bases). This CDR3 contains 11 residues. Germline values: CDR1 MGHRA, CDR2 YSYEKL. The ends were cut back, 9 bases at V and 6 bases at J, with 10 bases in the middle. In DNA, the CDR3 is TGCGCCAGTGGGGCGAGGGATACGCAGTATTTT. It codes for CASGARDTQYF.

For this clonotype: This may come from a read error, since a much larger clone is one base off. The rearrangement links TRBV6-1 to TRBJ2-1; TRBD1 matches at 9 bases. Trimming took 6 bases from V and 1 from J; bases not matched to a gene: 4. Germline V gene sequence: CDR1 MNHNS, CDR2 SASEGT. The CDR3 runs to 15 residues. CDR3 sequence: CASRPGTGSYNEQFF. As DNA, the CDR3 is TGTGCCAGCAGACCCGGGACAGGGTCCTACAATGAGCAGTTCTTC.

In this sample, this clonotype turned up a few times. This CDR3 reads CASSSRDSPNYGYTF. Written as DNA, the CDR3 is TGTGCCAGCAGCTCCCGGGACAGTCCTAACTATGGCTACACCTTC. The chain uses TRBV28 and TRBJ1-2, with 7 bases fitting TRBD1. The CDR3 consists of 15 residues. Germline V gene lookup returns CDR1 MDHEN and CDR2 SYDVKM. With V trimmed by 6 bases and J by 0 bases, 7 bases remained unmatched.

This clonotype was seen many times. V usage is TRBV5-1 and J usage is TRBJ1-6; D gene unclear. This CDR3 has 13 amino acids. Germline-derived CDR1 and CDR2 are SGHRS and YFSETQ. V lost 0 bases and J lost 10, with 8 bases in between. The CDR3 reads CASSLVGGSPLHF. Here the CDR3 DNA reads TGCGCCAGCAGCTTGGTTGGTGGCTCACCCCTCCACTTT.

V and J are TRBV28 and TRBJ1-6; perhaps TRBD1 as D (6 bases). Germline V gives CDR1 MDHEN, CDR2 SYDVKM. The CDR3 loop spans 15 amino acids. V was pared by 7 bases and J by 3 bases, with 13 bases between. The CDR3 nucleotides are TGTGCCAGCACCCCAGGGGACAACTATAATTCACCCCTCCACTTT. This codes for CASTPGDNYNSPLHF.

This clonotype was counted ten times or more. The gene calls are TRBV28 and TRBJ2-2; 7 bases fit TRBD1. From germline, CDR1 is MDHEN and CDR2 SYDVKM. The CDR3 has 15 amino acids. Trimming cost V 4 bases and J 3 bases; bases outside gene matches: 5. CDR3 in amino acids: CASSSGQTHTGELFF. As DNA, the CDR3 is TGTGCCAGCAGTTCGGGACAGACACACACCGGGGAGCTGTTTTTT. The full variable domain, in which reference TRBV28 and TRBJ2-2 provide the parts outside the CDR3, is DVKVTQSSRYLVKRTGEKVFLECVQDMDHENMFWYRQDPGLGLRLIYFSYDVKMKEKGDIPEGYSVSREKKERFSLILESASTNQTSMYLCASSSGQTHTGELFFGEGSRLTVL.

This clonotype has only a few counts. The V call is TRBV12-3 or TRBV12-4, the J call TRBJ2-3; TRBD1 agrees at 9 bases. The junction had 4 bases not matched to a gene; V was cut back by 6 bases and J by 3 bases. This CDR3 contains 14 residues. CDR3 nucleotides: TGTGCCAGCAGGGACAGGGGACCTACAGATACGCAGTATTTT. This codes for CASRDRGPTDTQYF.

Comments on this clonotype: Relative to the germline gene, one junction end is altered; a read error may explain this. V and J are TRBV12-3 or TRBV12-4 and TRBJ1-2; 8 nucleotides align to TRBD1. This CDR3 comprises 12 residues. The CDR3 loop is CASSLFPEGQGF. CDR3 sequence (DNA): TGTGCCAGCAGTTTATTTCCGGAAGGACAGGGCTTC.

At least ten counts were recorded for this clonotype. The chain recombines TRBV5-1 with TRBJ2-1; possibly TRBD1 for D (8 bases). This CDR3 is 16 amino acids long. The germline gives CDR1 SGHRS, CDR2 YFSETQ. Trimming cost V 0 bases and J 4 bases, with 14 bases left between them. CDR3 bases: TGCGCCAGCAGCTTGGGAACAGGGGGGGGGTACAATGAGCAGTTCTTC. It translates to CASSLGTGGGYNEQFF.